Listed below are T cell receptor beta chains from one sample, sequenced in a study of T-cell memory formation after mild COVID-19. TCRdb ran MiXCR on the 5' RACE reads and lists one entry per CDR3 protein. The sample contains some 210,000 distinct CDR3 sequences, approximately 16% of which appear only once. Material for sequencing was PBMCs or a T cell subset sorted from them (not recorded which). These receptors were obtained from an adult woman who had mild COVID-19 (a few samples of this study predate the infection). Cell type and time point are not known. Both conserved end residues are part of each CDR3. A D gene is named only where the DNA matches it firmly. Part of the rows lack a size; the others show once, few, many or a class for expanded clones.

V,D,size,J,DNA,CDR3
TRBV12-3/TRBV12-4,TRBD2,many,TRBJ2-1,TGTGCCAGCAGAGCGGGAGGGCCCTTGTCCTACAATGAGCAGTTCTTC,CASRAGGPLSYNEQFF
TRBV9,TRBD2,many,TRBJ2-1,TGTGCCAGCGGGGGAGGGCTAGCGGGCCGCAATGAGCAGTTCTTC,CASGGGLAGRNEQFF
TRBV7-9,TRBD2,few,TRBJ2-5,TGTGCCAGCAGTCCAGGACTAGCGGGAGGGCCAGAGACCCAGTACTTC,CASSPGLAGGPETQYF
TRBV6-1,TRBD1,few,TRBJ1-2,TGTGCCACAACCGGGACAGGGGGCGCCCTCTATGGCTACACCTTC,CATTGTGGALYGYTF
TRBV30,TRBD2,many,TRBJ2-5,TGTGCCTGGGGGGGACTAGCAAAGGAGACCCAGTACTTC,CAWGGLAKETQYF
TRBV4-2,TRBD2,few,TRBJ2-7,TGTGCCAGCAGCCAACTTGAGAGGGGGACTAGTAACTCCGAGCAGTACTTC,CASSQLERGTSNSEQYF
TRBV6-6,NA,NA,TRBJ2-1,TGTGCCAGCAGGTTAGAGGACAATGAGCAGTTCTTC,CASRLEDNEQFF
TRBV3-1,TRBD1,NA,TRBJ1-2,TGTGCCAGCAGCCAGACAGGGAACTATGGCTACACCTTC,CASSQTGNYGYTF
TRBV20-1,NA,many,TRBJ2-3,TGCAGTGCTAGAGGGCCCAGAACGCAGTATTTT,CSARGPRTQYF
TRBV7-2,TRBD2,few,TRBJ2-7,TGTGCCAGCAGCTTAGAGCGGGGGGCTCCTTACGAGCAGTACTTC,CASSLERGAPYEQYF
TRBV5-8,TRBD1,few,TRBJ2-2,TGTGCCAGCAGCTTGGGGACAGGATTAACCACCGGGGAGCTGTTTTTT,CASSLGTGLTTGELFF
TRBV7-9,NA,NA,TRBJ2-3,TGTGCCAGCACCTCTTCCGATACGCAGTATTTT,CASTSSDTQYF
TRBV7-3,NA,NA,TRBJ1-1,TGTGCCAGCAGCTTACAGTCGAACACTGAAGCTTTCTTT,CASSLQSNTEAFF
TRBV12-3/TRBV12-4,NA,NA,TRBJ2-2,TGTGCCAGCAGTTTGGGGTGGGCCGGGGAGCTGTTTTTT,CASSLGWAGELFF
TRBV3-1,TRBD2,NA,TRBJ2-4,TGTGCCAGCAGCCACCCTACTAGCGGGGGGCTGAACATTCAGTACTTC,CASSHPTSGGLNIQYF
TRBV10-3,NA,few,TRBJ2-5,TGTGCCATCAGTGCCCCCTTGGACGGACTGCAAGAGACCCAGTACTTC,CAISAPLDGLQETQYF
TRBV7-2,TRBD1,few,TRBJ2-2,TGTGCCAGCAGCTCCCGACAGGGGGCTGCCACCGGGGAGCTGTTTTTT,CASSSRQGAATGELFF
TRBV7-2,NA,NA,TRBJ2-7,TGTGCCAGCAGCTCGGTATACGAGCAGTACTTC,CASSSVYEQYF
TRBV12-3/TRBV12-4,TRBD1,many,TRBJ1-5,TGTGCCAGCAGGCCGGGACAGGGGGCGGGTCAGCCCCAGCATTTT,CASRPGQGAGQPQHF
TRBV20-1,NA,NA,TRBJ1-2,TGCAGTGCTAGCGAGAACTATGGCTACACCTTC,CSASENYGYTF
TRBV29-1,TRBD1,few,TRBJ1-1,TGCAGCGTCCCGGGACAGGGGGTGGAAGCTTTCTTT,CSVPGQGVEAFF
TRBV10-3,NA,many,TRBJ2-2,TGTGCCATCAGTTCCTCTTTCGCCGGGGAGCTGTTTTTT,CAISSSFAGELFF
TRBV12-3/TRBV12-4,NA,NA,TRBJ2-5,TGTGCCAGCAGTTTATCCTGGGTCCAAGAGACCCAGTACTTC,CASSLSWVQETQYF
TRBV12-3/TRBV12-4,NA,few,TRBJ1-1,TGTGCCAGCAGCCCACACGCGACAGGTTGGGACACTGAAGCTTTCTTT,CASSPHATGWDTEAFF
TRBV20-1,TRBD1,few,TRBJ1-2,TGCAGTGCTAGAGATACGGCCAGGGGGCAGGTCTATGGCTACACCTTC,CSARDTARGQVYGYTF
TRBV9,TRBD1,few,TRBJ2-5,TGTGCCAGCAGCAAGACAGGGGCGGGAGAGACCCAGTACTTC,CASSKTGAGETQYF
TRBV5-1,NA,NA,TRBJ1-1,TGCGCCAGCAGCTTGTACGTTCAGGGTGGGTACACTGAAGCTTTCTTT,CASSLYVQGGYTEAFF
TRBV18,NA,few,TRBJ1-1,TGTGCCAGCTCAAGGGGGATGAACACTGAAGCTTTCTTT,CASSRGMNTEAFF
TRBV20-1,NA,NA,TRBJ1-6,TGCAGTGCTAGACGGGACACCAATTCACCCCTCCACTTT,CSARRDTNSPLHF
TRBV27,NA,few,TRBJ1-2,TGTGCCAGCAGTCCCCGACAAGTCCAGGGCTACACCTTC,CASSPRQVQGYTF
TRBV9,NA,few,TRBJ2-2,TGTGCCAGCAGCGTTTCCGGGCCGCAGAACACCGGGGAGCTGTTTTTT,CASSVSGPQNTGELFF
TRBV6-2/TRBV6-3,NA,NA,TRBJ1-5,TGTGCCAGCAGTTATGTGGGGGCTAGCAATCAGCCCCAGCATTTT,CASSYVGASNQPQHF
TRBV27,TRBD2,many,TRBJ2-1,TGTGCCAGCAGTTTATCGTGGGGGGGGTCCTACAATGAGCAGTTCTTC,CASSLSWGGSYNEQFF
TRBV6-1,NA,few,TRBJ2-1,TGTGCCAGCATCTTACAGGGATACTCCTACAATGAGCAGTTCTTC,CASILQGYSYNEQFF
TRBV4-2,NA,NA,TRBJ2-5,TGTGCCAGCAGCCAAACCCTAGGCTATGCAGAGACCCAGTACTTC,CASSQTLGYAETQYF
TRBV29-1,NA,few,TRBJ1-4,TGCAGCGTCCTTGCAGTCGAGAATGAAAAACTGTTTTTT,CSVLAVENEKLFF
TRBV28,NA,few,TRBJ2-2,TGTGCCAGCACCGGGACGAATACCGGGGAGCTGTTTTTT,CASTGTNTGELFF
TRBV6-2/TRBV6-3,NA,few,TRBJ1-2,TGTGCCAGCAGCCGACGACCAGCTAACTATGGCTACACCTTC,CASSRRPANYGYTF
TRBV5-1,TRBD1,few,TRBJ1-2,TGCGCCAGCAGGAAAGCTGACAGGGTCGCTACAAACTATGGCTACACCTTC,CASRKADRVATNYGYTF
TRBV2,NA,NA,TRBJ2-6,TGTGCCAGCGCGCTATCTGGGGCCAACGTCCTGACTTTC,CASALSGANVLTF
TRBV15,TRBD2,NA,TRBJ2-3,TGTGCCACCAGCCGGACTAGCAGCGCAGATACGCAGTATTTT,CATSRTSSADTQYF
TRBV5-1,NA,few,TRBJ2-5,TGCGCCAGCAGCGCTTCAGGGACCATCGGTAGCGAGACCCAGTACTTC,CASSASGTIGSETQYF
TRBV9,TRBD1,many,TRBJ2-1,TGTGCCAGCAGCGCCCGGACAGGGGACAGCTGGGATGAGCAGTTCTTC,CASSARTGDSWDEQFF
TRBV24-1,NA,few,TRBJ2-1,TGTGCCACCACAGAGGCTCGGCCCACTGAGCAGTTCTTC,CATTEARPTEQFF
TRBV6-6,NA,many,TRBJ2-7,TGTGCCAGCATCGGGTCGGGACAAAACTACGAGCAGTACTTC,CASIGSGQNYEQYF
TRBV12-3/TRBV12-4,TRBD1,few,TRBJ2-7,TGTGCCAGCAGTTTAAGGTTGGACAGGGGGCATGGGGAGCAGTACTTC,CASSLRLDRGHGEQYF
TRBV7-9,NA,NA,TRBJ2-7,TGTGCCAGCAGCTCCGCGGGCAGGATACCACCTAGGTACGAGCAGTACTTC,CASSSAGRIPPRYEQYF
TRBV5-1,TRBD1,NA,TRBJ1-1,TGCGCCAGCAGCACTAGACAGGGGGGAGGCACTGAAGCTTTCTTT,CASSTRQGGGTEAFF
TRBV12-3/TRBV12-4,TRBD1,NA,TRBJ1-4,TGTGCCAGCAGTGTCACAGGGGGTGCAACTAATGAAAAACTGTTTTTT,CASSVTGGATNEKLFF
TRBV12-3/TRBV12-4,NA,NA,TRBJ1-4,TGTGCCAGCAGCCCACCGGGACTGAATAATGAAAAACTGTTTTTT,CASSPPGLNNEKLFF